This TCR beta chain was captured in a study of T cell responses to AZD1222 COVID-19 vaccine. Whole-study context: Timing groups of about 4 and about 12 weeks for second doses were pooled. Points from the study as a whole: Unmutated regions of variants are reportedly targeted by nearly half of spike-specific TCRs.

This clone was detected only once. Its antigen is still unknown. The assay was immunoSEQ multiplex PCR, and TCRdb's table has in-frame clones only and misses some. Of over 100,000 clones detected, 89% appear once; the ten largest clones hold roughly 20%. There are 14 residues in the CDR3. The V end was cut by 4 bases, the J end by 0 bases, with 9 bases between. Germline V gene lookup returns CDR1 SGHNT and CDR2 YYREEE (reference sequence). This clonotype originated in an adult in good health. The input for sequencing was peripheral blood, taken on day 0 of AZD1222 vaccination. The chain links TRBV5-4 to TRBJ2-3, with D maybe TRBD1 (6 bases). The CDR3 spells CASSPGQSTDTQYF. CDR3 DNA sequence: TGTGCCAGCAGCCCCGGACAGAGCACAGATACGCAGTATTTT.